A selection of T cell receptor beta chains follows, all from one sample in a study of early T cells in non-severe SARS-CoV-2 infection. TCRdb independently ran MiXCR on the 5' RACE reads; one entry per CDR3 protein. This sample has approximately 70,000 distinct CDR3 sequences, with about 5% found just once. This material consisted of whole blood, taken at baseline. Receptors were obtained from an adult who was a healthcare worker with PCR-confirmed SARS-CoV-2 infection or an uninfected control (not recorded which). The CDR3 runs from the conserved cysteine through the conserved F or W. Each record gives: V gene, D gene, CDR3 protein. D genes are given only for firm matches.

V: TRBV5-1
D: -
CDR3: CASSGTLRGRTYEQYF

V: TRBV3-1
D: -
CDR3: CASSQTGGHGYTF

V: TRBV14
D: -
CDR3: CASSQDLARRYTQYF

V: TRBV6-5
D: TRBD2
CDR3: CASSRGTSGGTDTQYF

V: TRBV9
D: -
CDR3: CASSPRNNEQFF

V: TRBV20-1
D: -
CDR3: CSARDLWGMNTEAFF

V: TRBV11-2
D: -
CDR3: CASSLELGASTEAFF

V: TRBV7-7
D: -
CDR3: CASSLAGTGSDTQYF

V: TRBV7-7
D: TRBD2
CDR3: CASSPSGRLVENEQFF

V: TRBV27
D: -
CDR3: CASSFYPDRQNQPQHF

V: TRBV9
D: TRBD2
CDR3: CASSEDGRLETQYF

V: TRBV30
D: -
CDR3: CAWTTRHSYEQYF

V: TRBV6-6
D: -
CDR3: CASTLDGYEQYF